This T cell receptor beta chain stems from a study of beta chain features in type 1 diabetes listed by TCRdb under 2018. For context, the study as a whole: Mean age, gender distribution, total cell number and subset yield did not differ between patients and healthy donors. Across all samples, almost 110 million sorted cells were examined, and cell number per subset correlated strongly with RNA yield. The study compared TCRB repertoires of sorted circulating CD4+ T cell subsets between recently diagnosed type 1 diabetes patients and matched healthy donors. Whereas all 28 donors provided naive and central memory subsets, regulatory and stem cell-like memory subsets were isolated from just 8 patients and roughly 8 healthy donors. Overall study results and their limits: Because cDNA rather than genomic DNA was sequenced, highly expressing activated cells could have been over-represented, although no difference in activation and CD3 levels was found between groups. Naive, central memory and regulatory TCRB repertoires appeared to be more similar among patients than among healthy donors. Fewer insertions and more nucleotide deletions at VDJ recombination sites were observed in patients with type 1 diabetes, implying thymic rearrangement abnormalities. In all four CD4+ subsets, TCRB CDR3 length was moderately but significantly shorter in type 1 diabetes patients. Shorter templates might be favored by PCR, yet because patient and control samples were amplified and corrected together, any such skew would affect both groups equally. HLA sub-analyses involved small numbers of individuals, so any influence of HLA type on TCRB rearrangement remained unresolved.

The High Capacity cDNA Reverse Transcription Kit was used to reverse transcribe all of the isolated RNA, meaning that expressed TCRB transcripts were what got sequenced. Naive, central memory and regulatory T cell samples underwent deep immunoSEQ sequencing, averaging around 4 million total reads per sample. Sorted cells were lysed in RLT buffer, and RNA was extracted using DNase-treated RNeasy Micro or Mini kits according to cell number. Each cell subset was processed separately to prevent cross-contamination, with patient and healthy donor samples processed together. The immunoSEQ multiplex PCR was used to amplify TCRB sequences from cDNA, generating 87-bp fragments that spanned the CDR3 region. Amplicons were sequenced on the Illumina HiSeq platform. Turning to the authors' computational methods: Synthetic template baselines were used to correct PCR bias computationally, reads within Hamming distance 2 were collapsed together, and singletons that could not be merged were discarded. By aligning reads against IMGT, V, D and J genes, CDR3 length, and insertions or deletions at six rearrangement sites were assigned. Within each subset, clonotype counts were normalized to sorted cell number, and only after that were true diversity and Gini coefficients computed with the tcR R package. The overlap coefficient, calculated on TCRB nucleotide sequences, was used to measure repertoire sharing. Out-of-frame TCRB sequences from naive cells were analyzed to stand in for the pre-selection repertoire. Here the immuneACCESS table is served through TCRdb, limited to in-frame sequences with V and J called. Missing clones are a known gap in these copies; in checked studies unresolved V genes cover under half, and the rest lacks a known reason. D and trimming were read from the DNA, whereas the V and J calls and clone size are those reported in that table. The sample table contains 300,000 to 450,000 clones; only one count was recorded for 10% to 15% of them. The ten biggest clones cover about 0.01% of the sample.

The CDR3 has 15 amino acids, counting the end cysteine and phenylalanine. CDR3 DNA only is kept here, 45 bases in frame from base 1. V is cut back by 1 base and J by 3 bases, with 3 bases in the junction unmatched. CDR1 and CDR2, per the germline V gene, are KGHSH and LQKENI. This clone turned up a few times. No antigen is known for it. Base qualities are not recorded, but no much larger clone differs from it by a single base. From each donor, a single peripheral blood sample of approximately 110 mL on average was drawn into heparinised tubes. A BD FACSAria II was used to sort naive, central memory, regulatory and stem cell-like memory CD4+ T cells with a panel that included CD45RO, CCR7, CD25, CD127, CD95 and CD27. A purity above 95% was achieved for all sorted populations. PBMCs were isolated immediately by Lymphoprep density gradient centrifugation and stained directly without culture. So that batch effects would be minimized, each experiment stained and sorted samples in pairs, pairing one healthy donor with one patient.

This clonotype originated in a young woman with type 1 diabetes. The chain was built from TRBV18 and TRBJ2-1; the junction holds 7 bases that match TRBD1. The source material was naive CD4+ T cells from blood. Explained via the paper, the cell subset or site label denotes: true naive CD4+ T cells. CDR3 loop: CASSPQGAVYNEQFF. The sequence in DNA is TGTGCCAGCTCACCACAGGGGGCGGTCTACAATGAGCAGTTCTTC.